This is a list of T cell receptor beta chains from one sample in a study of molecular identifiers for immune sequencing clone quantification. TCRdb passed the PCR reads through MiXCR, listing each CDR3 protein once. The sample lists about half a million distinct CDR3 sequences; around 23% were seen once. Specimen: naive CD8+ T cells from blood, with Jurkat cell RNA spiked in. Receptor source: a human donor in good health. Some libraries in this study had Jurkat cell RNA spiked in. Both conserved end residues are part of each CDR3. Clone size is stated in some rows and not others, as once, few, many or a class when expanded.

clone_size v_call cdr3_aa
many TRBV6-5 CASSYSPSEQYF
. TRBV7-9 CASSLGTRLAGEQYF
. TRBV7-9 CASSPGPWHTEAFF
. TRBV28 CASTSDRGWGETQYF
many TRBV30 CAWSTDNEQFF
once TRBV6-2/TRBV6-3 CASSYGMSVGLADTDTQYF
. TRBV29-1 CSVSGRQGGQFF
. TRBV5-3 CASSILITEALF
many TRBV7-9 CASSSGGGTEAFF
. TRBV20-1 CSAIARTGDNEQFF
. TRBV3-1 CASSQDFGDTDTQYF
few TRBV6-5 CASSHSGTSGQETQYF
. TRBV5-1 CASSQSPGQGFGNF
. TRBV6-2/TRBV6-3 CASSLLGTRFLRETQYF
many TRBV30 CAWSPRIGSRTDTQYF
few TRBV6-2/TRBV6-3 CASSETRNTEAFF
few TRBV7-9 CASSPRPGSSGGELFF
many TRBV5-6 CASSLDRQGSYEQYF
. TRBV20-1 CSARDRVAGGQDFGKQYF
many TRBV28 CASSFRAGYEQYF
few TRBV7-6 CEPSHRRLNEKLFF
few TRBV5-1 CASSLGQGFNEQYF
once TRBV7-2 CASSHPRDRGGSHEQYF
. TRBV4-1 CASSQEGLAYTQYF
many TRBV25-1 CASSAGWTGELFF
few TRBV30 CAWSVLDCNEQFF
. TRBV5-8 CASSLKGYYEQYF
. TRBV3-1 CASSQVQGFPTNEQYF
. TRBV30 CAWSEGQGSMNTEAFF
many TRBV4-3 CASSQGTGAREQYF
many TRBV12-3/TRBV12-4 CASSLRDGPFYYGYTF
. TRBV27 CASSLAGVGHGELFF
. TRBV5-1 CASSMGQGVTGELFF
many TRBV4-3 CASSRGLAGGEQYF
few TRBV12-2 CASRFHGFYNSPLHF
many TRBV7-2 CASSSAGPTYEQYF
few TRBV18 CASSPLGLRNEQFF
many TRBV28 CASSPRAGPYATQYF
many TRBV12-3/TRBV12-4 CASSRLGTDTQYF
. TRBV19 CASSTLPPGNTEAFF
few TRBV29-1 CSVVETGVSYEQYF
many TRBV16 CASSQWGEGPRAEAFF
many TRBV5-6 CASSPSGWTGVLGNTEAFF
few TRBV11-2 CASSSSNLARDEQFF
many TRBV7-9 CASSLPGDTEAFF
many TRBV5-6 CASSYASAGENTEAFF
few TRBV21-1 CASNPTGGSNQPQHF
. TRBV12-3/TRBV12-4 CASSFGTHYGYTF
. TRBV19 CATISPYNEQFF
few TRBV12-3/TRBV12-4 CASSLSGDPYGYTF
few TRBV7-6 CASSLAYRASNTGELFF
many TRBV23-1 CASSPRRTSYEQYF
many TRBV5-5 CASSARTGQETQYF
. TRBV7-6 CASSQNTGIGANVLTF
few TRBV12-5 CASGLNARGTYEQYF
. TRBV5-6 CASSRSASAEAFF
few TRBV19 CASTSGGRYYGYTF
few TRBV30 CAWNRGDYNEQFF
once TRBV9 CASSMGGGGEQFF
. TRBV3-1 CASSHVRVRTGTQYF